Following are 20 T cell receptor beta chains from one sample sequenced in a study of control samples from healthy donors and cancer patients. TCRdb's copy holds only in-frame clones and misses some; the assay was immunoSEQ multiplex PCR. This sample yields 170,000 or so clones, of which about 90% are seen a single time; about 2.1% belongs to the top ten. Material: blood. The source of these receptors is a woman in her 40s in good health.

The J gene is TRBJ1-2, the V gene TRBV25-1; 11 bases agree with TRBD1. V lost 7 bases, J lost 4 bases, and 8 bases stayed unmatched. The CDR3 runs to 15 residues. Germline assignment: CDR1 MGHDK and CDR2 SYGVNS. The DNA of the CDR3 is TGTGCCAGCACTCCTGGACAGGGGGCAATCTATGGCTACACCTTC. Translated, it gives CASTPGQGAIYGYTF.

The chain recombines TRBV12-3 or TRBV12-4 with TRBJ1-1; no reliable D call. This CDR3 spans 13 amino acids. V was cut by 1 base and J by 2 bases, with 5 bases left in between. The CDR3 coding sequence is TGTGCCAGCAGTTTAGAGGGAAACACTGAAGCTTTCTTT. Protein sequence: CASSLEGNTEAFF.

The chain has TRBV5-6 and TRBJ1-6; TRBD1 matches 8 bases. V trimming: 4 bases; J trimming: 10 bases; junction bases outside the gene matches: 7. The CDR3 sequence is 14 residues long. CDR1 is SGHDT and CDR2 is YYEEEE in the germline V gene. This CDR3 is CASSRGTGRSPLHF. In DNA, the CDR3 is TGTGCCAGCAGCAGGGGGACAGGTAGATCACCCCTCCACTTT.

The genes are TRBV5-1 and TRBJ2-7; TRBD1 matches at 7 bases. CDR3 length equals 16 residues. V trimming: 0 bases; J trimming: 4 bases; junction bases outside the gene matches: 10. In germline, CDR1 is SGHRS, CDR2 YFSETQ. CDR3 coding DNA: TGCGCCAGCAGCTTGGATACCCCGACAGGGTGGTACGAGCAGTACTTC. It encodes CASSLDTPTGWYEQYF.

The sample holds one count of this clone. The chain couples TRBV7-6 to TRBJ2-3; D remains ambiguous. Germline CDR1 reads SGHVS; CDR2 reads FNYEAQ. V was pared by 11 bases and J by 0 bases, with 6 bases between. The CDR3 is 11 amino acids. CDR3 in DNA: TGTGCCTGCTCTAGCACAGATACGCAGTATTTT. This encodes CACSSTDTQYF.

A single count supports this clone. The chain links TRBV15 to TRBJ1-2, with D possibly matching TRBD1 (6 bases). The CDR3 consists of 15 residues. The germline V gene has CDR1 LNHNV and CDR2 YYDKDF (reference sequence). Trimming took off 1 base at V and 2 bases at J, with 11 bases between the two ends. The CDR3 region has the DNA TGTGCCACCAGCAGAGGGGGGGCAGGGAACTATGGCTACACCTTC. This sequence encodes CATSRGGAGNYGYTF.

J is TRBJ2-5 and V is TRBV7-2; D unclear. The CDR3 runs to 12 residues. Trimming took off 2 bases at V and 5 bases at J, with 6 bases between the two ends. Germline V gene lookup returns CDR1 SGHTA and CDR2 FQGNSA. The CDR3 sequence is CASSLHGETQYF. The CDR3 bases are TGTGCCAGCAGCTTACATGGGGAGACCCAGTACTTC.

J is TRBJ1-2 and V is TRBV6-1; maybe TRBD1 (6 bases). Germline CDR1 MNHNS, CDR2 SASEGT. The germline V and J ends were trimmed by 2 bases and 3 bases, with 13 bases remaining between them. The CDR3 is 15 amino acids. Here the CDR3 reads CASSEFWGHDYGYTF. CDR3 coding DNA: TGTGCCAGCAGTGAATTTTGGGGGCACGACTATGGCTACACCTTC.

The rearrangement joins TRBV6-5 to TRBJ2-7, with D tentatively TRBD2 (6 bases). This CDR3 spans 14 amino acids. Per germline, CDR1 MNHEY and CDR2 SVGAGI. V was pared by 4 bases and J by 2 bases, with 12 bases between. DNA of the CDR3: TGTGCCAGCAGTTCCGGGACTTTTCCCTACGAGCAGTACTTC. This codes for CASSSGTFPYEQYF.

The gene calls are TRBV7-2 and TRBJ2-1; D unresolved. This CDR3 comprises 12 residues. Trimming took 3 bases from V and 7 from J, leaving 7 bases between them. Germline V CDR1 and CDR2: SGHTA, FQGNSA. CDR3: CASSFLGNEQFF. The CDR3 DNA reads TGTGCCAGCAGCTTCCTGGGGAATGAGCAGTTCTTC.

This chain uses TRBV19 with TRBJ2-1; 7 nucleotides agree with TRBD2. The CDR3 sequence is 16 residues long. Trimming at V came to 1 base and at J to 3 bases, leaving 6 bases not matched to a gene. Germline loops: CDR1 LNHDA, CDR2 SQIVND (reference sequence). CDR3: CASSIVGGGGYNEQFF. The CDR3 nucleotides read TGTGCCAGTAGTATAGTCGGCGGCGGGGGCTACAATGAGCAGTTCTTC.

J is TRBJ2-7 and V is TRBV5-1, with 7 bases matching TRBD1. Germline values: CDR1 SGHRS, CDR2 YFSETQ. Trimming cost V 4 bases and J 7 bases; bases outside gene matches: 8. CDR3 length equals 13 residues. The CDR3 DNA is TGCGCCAGCAGCCCGTCCACAGGGGATGAGCAGTACTTC. It specifies CASSPSTGDEQYF.

V and J are TRBV5-4 and TRBJ1-2, with D uncertain. Trimming shortened V by 1 base and J by 0 bases, and 7 bases separated the two germline ends. Germline lookup yields CDR1 SGHNT and CDR2 YYREEE (reference sequence). The CDR3 extends over 14 amino acids. CDR3 coding DNA: TGTGCCAGCAGCTTGACAGCCGCTAACTATGGCTACACCTTC. The encoded protein is CASSLTAANYGYTF.

The V gene is TRBV9, the J gene TRBJ2-1; 11 bases fit TRBD1. The V and J ends lost 5 bases and 8 bases, in that order; junction bases with no gene match: 6. Germline lookup yields CDR1 SGDLS and CDR2 YYNGEE. The CDR3 runs to 14 residues. The CDR3 sequence is CASRGTGGGDEQFF. DNA for the CDR3: TGTGCCAGCAGAGGGACAGGGGGAGGGGATGAGCAGTTCTTC.

The rearrangement uses TRBV5-6 and TRBJ1-1; D remains ambiguous. This CDR3 has 12 amino acids. Germline V gene sequence: CDR1 SGHDT, CDR2 YYEEEE. The germline V and J ends were trimmed by 1 base and 4 bases, with 5 bases remaining between them. The CDR3, as DNA: TGTGCCAGCAGCTTGTACGGCACTGAAGCTTTCTTT. Encoded protein: CASSLYGTEAFF.

The chain links TRBV27 to TRBJ1-5, with TRBD1 matching 7 bases. The J segment lost 3 bases and the V segment lost 2 bases, leaving 4 bases of the junction unmatched. This CDR3 has 15 amino acids. Looked up from germline, CDR1 is MNHEY and CDR2 is SMNVEV (reference sequence). As DNA, the CDR3 is TGTGCCAGCAGTTTAAGGACAGGTTTCAATCAGCCCCAGCATTTT. This gives the protein CASSLRTGFNQPQHF.

V is TRBV7-8 and J is TRBJ2-4; D perhaps matches TRBD2 (5 bases). V was pared by 0 bases and J by 8 bases, with 11 bases between. The CDR3 has 14 residues. The germline gives CDR1 SGHVS, CDR2 FQNEAQ. The chain's CDR3 is CASSLAGSRDIQYF. The CDR3 coding sequence is TGTGCCAGCAGCTTAGCGGGATCGCGGGACATTCAGTACTTC.

The chain is built from TRBV18 and TRBJ2-3, with D unresolved. The CDR3 extends over 13 amino acids. Germline V gives CDR1 KGHSH, CDR2 LQKENI. The ends were cut back, 2 bases at V and 3 bases at J, with 6 bases in the middle. Here the CDR3 DNA reads TGTGCCAGCTCACCAGACCAGACAGATACGCAGTATTTT. Translating it yields CASSPDQTDTQYF.

The J gene is TRBJ1-4, the V gene TRBV10-3; D is perhaps TRBD1 (5 bases). CDR3 length equals 15 residues. The V end was cut by 3 bases, the J end by 2 bases, with 10 bases between. Germline CDR1 ENHRY, CDR2 SYGVKD. The CDR3 region has the DNA TGTGCCATCAGTGATTCAGGGACGACTAATGAAAAACTGTTTTTT. Translating it yields CAISDSGTTNEKLFF.

This clone was seen a single time. The chain has TRBV5-1 and TRBJ1-1; a possible D gene is TRBD1 (6 bases). Germline lookup yields CDR1 SGHRS and CDR2 YFSETQ. V shed 4 bases and J shed 4 bases, with 20 bases lying between them. The CDR3 spans 16 residues. The DNA for the CDR3 is TGCGCCAGCAGCCAGGGGTCCGCGGGGGTGGGCACTGAAGCTTTCTTT. Its protein is CASSQGSAGVGTEAFF.